This TCR beta chain was sequenced during a study of early T cells in non-severe SARS-CoV-2 infection. At the level of the study: Sequencing of bulk RNA from unsorted whole blood was done, without chain pairing. Points from the study as a whole: VDJdb matches were skewed toward anti-spike CD8 T cell responses.

This clonotype was picked up many times. As yet, its antigen is unknown. Each cDNA molecule carried a unique molecular identifier. MiXCR, run by TCRdb on the 5' RACE reads, gives a single entry per CDR3 protein. This sample carries about 48,000 distinct CDR3 sequences, 6.5% to 9.5% of them seen once, and the ten largest clones take roughly 5.9%. Germline V gene sequence: CDR1 LNHDA, CDR2 SQIVND (reference sequence). After removal of 6 bases from V and 1 base from J, the junction contained 7 bases not matched to a gene. The CDR3 runs to 16 residues. V and J are TRBV19 and TRBJ1-5; 9 bases agree with TRBD1. This clonotype originated in an adult who was a healthcare worker with PCR-confirmed SARS-CoV-2 infection or an uninfected control (not recorded which). Sequencing was done on a sample of whole blood. The CDR3 nucleotides are TGTGCCAGTAGAACCATGACAGGGGGAAGCAATCAGCCCCAGCATTTT. This translates into CASRTMTGGSNQPQHF.